The TCR beta chain under discussion was sequenced for a study of early T cells in non-severe SARS-CoV-2 infection. Whole-study context: Chains were unpaired, as sequencing was done on bulk RNA from unsorted whole blood. Study-wide points: Sequences matched to VDJdb favored anti-spike CD8 responses, while private and CD4 specificities were missed.

Germline values: CDR1 GTSNPN, CDR2 SVGIG (reference sequence). V gave up 7 bases and J gave up 5 bases; unmatched junction bases: 14. CDR3 length equals 15 residues. This clonotype was observed at least ten times. Its target is unknown. cDNA molecules, individually, were tagged with unique molecular identifiers. TCRdb ran MiXCR on the 5' RACE reads and lists one entry per CDR3 protein. The sample lists 29,000 or so distinct CDR3 sequences; approximately 5.4% were seen once. Specimen: whole blood. The gene calls are TRBV30 and TRBJ1-1; 9 nucleotides match TRBD1. The receptor was isolated from an adult who was a healthcare worker with PCR-confirmed SARS-CoV-2 infection or an uninfected control (not recorded which). The CDR3 DNA sequence: TGTGCCTCGAACTACAGGGGGCGCATGTCGACTGAAGCTTTCTTT. Translation: CASNYRGRMSTEAFF.